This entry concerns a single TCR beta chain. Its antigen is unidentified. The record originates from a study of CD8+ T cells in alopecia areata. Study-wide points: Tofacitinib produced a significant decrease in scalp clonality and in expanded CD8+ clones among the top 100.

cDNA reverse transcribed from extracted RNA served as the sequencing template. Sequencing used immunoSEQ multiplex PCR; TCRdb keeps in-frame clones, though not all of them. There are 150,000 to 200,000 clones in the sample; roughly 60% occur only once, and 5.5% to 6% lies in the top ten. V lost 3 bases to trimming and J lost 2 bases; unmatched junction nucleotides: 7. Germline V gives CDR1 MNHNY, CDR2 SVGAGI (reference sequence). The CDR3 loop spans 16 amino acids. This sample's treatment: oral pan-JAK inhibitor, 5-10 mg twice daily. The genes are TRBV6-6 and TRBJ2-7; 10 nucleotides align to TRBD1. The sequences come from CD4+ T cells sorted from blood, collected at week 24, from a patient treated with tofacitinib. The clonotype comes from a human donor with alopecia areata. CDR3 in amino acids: CASSYGTGVPPYEQYF. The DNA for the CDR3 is TGTGCCAGCAGTTATGGGACAGGGGTTCCTCCCTACGAGCAGTACTTC.